This TCR beta chain was recovered during a study of shared clonotypes between healthy human individuals. The germline V gene encodes CDR1 SGHNT and CDR2 YENEEA. Deletions cut 5 bases from V and 1 base from J, with 10 bases between. The CDR3 is 14 amino acids. Donors included only healthy HIV-negative adults lacking recent acute infections or vaccinations. The data were produced by immunoSEQ multiplex PCR, yet TCRdb's version contains in-frame clones alone and is incomplete. Among 2 million to 3 million clones, 93% were seen once, and the ten largest hold approximately 0.35%. Concerning this clone: Other DNA sequences in this specimen translate into the identical CDR3.

Sequenced: naive CD4+ T cells from PBMCs. Subset indicated: CD45RA+ positively selected. This sequence was found in a man aged 18 to 30 in good health. Some clones in this sample may be carry-over from other donors' samples. The V gene is TRBV11-3, the J gene TRBJ2-3, with a possible D match to TRBD2 (6 bases). CDR3: CASSRGSGTDTQYF. As DNA, the CDR3 is TGTGCCAGCAGCCGGGGGAGTGGCACAGATACGCAGTATTTT. The full variable domain, in which reference TRBV11-3 and TRBJ2-3 provide the parts outside the CDR3, is EAGVVQSPRYKIIEKKQPVAFWCNPISGHNTLYWYLQNLGQGPELLIRYENEEAVDDSQLPKDRFSAERLKGVDSTLKIQPAELGDSAVYLCASSRGSGTDTQYFGPGTRLTVL.